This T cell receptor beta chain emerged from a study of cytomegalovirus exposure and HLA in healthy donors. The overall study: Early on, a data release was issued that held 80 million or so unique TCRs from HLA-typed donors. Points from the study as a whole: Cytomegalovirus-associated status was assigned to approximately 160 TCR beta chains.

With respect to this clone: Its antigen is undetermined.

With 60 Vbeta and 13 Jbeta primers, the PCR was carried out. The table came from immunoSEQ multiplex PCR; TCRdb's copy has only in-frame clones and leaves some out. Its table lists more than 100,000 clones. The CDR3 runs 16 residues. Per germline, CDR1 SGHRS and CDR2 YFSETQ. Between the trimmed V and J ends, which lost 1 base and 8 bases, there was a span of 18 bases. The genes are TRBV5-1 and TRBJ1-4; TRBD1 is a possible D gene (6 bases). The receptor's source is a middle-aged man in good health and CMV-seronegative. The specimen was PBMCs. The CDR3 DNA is TGCGCCAGCAGCTTGACCTTAGCAGGGGAGAGGGAAAAACTGTTTTTT. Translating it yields CASSLTLAGEREKLFF.